This TCR beta chain appears in the sequencing data of a study of PD-L1 blockade in urothelial cancer. Overall study: The study recovered a median of 141,255 T cells per blood sample.

Study-wide results and limits: Below-median pretreatment blood TCR clonality predicted better survival.

With regard to this clone: Its antigen remains unknown.

As to time point: pretreatment peripheral blood. Germline values: CDR1 MNHEY, CDR2 SMNVEV (reference sequence). This CDR3 spans 14 amino acids. The V end was cut by 3 bases, the J end by 5 bases, with 14 bases between. Generated by immunoSEQ multiplex PCR, the TCRdb table keeps only in-frame clones and is missing some. The sample has more than 85,000 clones; around 86% are singletons. The input for sequencing was PBMCs, taken around atezolizumab (anti-PD-L1) treatment. The sequence came from a man aged 55-75 years with urothelial cancer. The chain joins TRBV27 to TRBJ2-7; perhaps TRBD2 as D (6 bases). CDR3 nucleotide sequence: TGTGCCAGCAGTTTTAGGGACTCCGTGGACGAGCAGTACTTC. Residues: CASSFRDSVDEQYF.